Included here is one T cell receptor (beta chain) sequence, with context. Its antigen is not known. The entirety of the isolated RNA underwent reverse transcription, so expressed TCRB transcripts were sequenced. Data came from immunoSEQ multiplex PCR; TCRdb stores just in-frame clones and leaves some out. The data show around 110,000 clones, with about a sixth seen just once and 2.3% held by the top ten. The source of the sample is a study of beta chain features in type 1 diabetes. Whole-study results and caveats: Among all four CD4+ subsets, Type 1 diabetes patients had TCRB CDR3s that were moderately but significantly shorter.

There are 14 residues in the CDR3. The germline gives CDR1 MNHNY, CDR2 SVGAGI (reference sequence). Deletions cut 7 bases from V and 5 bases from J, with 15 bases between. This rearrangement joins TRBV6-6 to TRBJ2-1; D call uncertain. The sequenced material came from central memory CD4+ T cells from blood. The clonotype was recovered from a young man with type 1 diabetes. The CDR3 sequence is CASKSQNSNNEQFF. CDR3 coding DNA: TGTGCCAGCAAGAGTCAGAATTCAAACAATGAGCAGTTCTTC.